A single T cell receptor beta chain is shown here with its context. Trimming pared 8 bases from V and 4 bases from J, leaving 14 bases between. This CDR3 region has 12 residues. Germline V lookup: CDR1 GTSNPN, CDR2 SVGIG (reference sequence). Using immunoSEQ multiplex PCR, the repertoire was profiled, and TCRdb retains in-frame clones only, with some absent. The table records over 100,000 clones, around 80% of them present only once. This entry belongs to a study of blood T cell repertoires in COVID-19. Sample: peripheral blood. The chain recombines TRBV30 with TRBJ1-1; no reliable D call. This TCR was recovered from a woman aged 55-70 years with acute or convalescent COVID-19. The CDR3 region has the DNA TGTGCCCTACCTTTGGGGAGCACTGAAGCTTTCTTT. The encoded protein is CALPLGSTEAFF.